The text below deals with one TCR beta chain. The sample is drawn from a study of blood T cell repertoires in COVID-19. At the level of the study: Sites across the United States, Italy and Spain contributed samples from acute and convalescent COVID-19. Sources were T cells, B-cell-depleted T cells, or PBMCs; the material itself was cDNA or gDNA.

This CDR3 region has 15 residues. J gave up 6 bases and V 0 bases, and 6 bases lay outside the gene matches. Germline CDR1 and CDR2: SGDLS and YYNGEE. TCRdb's table, derived via immunoSEQ multiplex PCR, lists solely in-frame clones and lacks some. This table has about 370,000 clones, approximately 90% appearing once. V is TRBV9 and J is TRBJ1-1; 9 nucleotides align to TRBD1. The clonotype was recovered from a man aged 18 to 30 who had recovered from COVID-19. The specimen was PBMCs or T cells enriched from blood (not recorded which). The CDR3 coding sequence is TGTGCCAGCAGCGTAGCTGGACAGGGGTATTCTGAAGCTTTCTTT. Its protein is CASSVAGQGYSEAFF.